A single sample gave rise to the 9 T cell receptor beta chains below, sequenced in a study of T cells after yellow fever vaccination. TCRdb reanalysed the 5' RACE reads using MiXCR and keeps one entry per CDR3 protein. The sample contains more than 300,000 distinct CDR3 sequences, about 6.9% of which appear only once. Sequenced here: PBMCs, sampled about 49 days after the first yellow fever vaccination. The receptors were gathered from a man younger than 35 who received the YFV17D yellow fever vaccine.

The CDR3 loop reads CASSAAPNTEAFF. The CDR3 nucleotides read TGTGCCAGCAGCGCCGCCCCGAACACTGAAGCTTTCTTT. The chain is built from TRBV5-4 and TRBJ1-1; D remains unclear. The CDR3 consists of 13 residues. Germline V gene lookup returns CDR1 SGHNT and CDR2 YYREEE (reference sequence). V was clipped by 4 bases and J by 1 base, with 8 bases between them.

Note on this clonotype: It may be a read error: a sequence one base away is much more abundant. The rearrangement links TRBV12-3 or TRBV12-4 to TRBJ2-5; D not resolved. V gave up 5 bases and J gave up 0 bases, with 7 bases separating them. The CDR3 extends over 13 amino acids. The DNA of the CDR3 is TGTGCCAGCAGTATGCTTTACCAAGAGACCCAGTACTTC. As protein: CASSMLYQETQYF.

The V call is TRBV7-2, the J call TRBJ1-2, with a weak D call TRBD1 (5 bases). The CDR3 extends over 15 amino acids. Trimming stripped 0 bases from V and 7 bases from J, with 15 bases between. Looked up from germline, CDR1 is SGHTA and CDR2 is FQGNSA. CDR3 DNA sequence: TGTGCCAGCAGCTTAGCGTCAAGGGGCTCGGGTGGCTACACCTTC. It codes for CASSLASRGSGGYTF.

This clonotype was observed a few times. The rearrangement links TRBV19 to TRBJ2-7; a weak D match, TRBD2 (6 bases). V lost 5 bases, J lost 5 bases, and 16 bases lay in between. The CDR3 is made up of 14 amino acids. Germline CDR1 reads LNHDA; CDR2 reads SQIVND (reference sequence). The CDR3 DNA reads TGTGCCAGTAGTCACCGGGGGACCCCCCACGAGCAGTACGTC. Translated, it gives CASSHRGTPHEQYV.

This clonotype has ten or more counts. This chain links TRBV7-9 with TRBJ1-1; D unclear. The CDR3 length is 14 residues. The germline CDR1 and CDR2 sequences are SEHNR and FQNEAQ (reference sequence). V dropped 4 bases and J dropped 1 base, with 10 bases sitting between them. CDR3 amino acids: CASSYGSGNTEAFF. The CDR3 region has the DNA TGTGCCAGCAGCTATGGTTCGGGGAACACTGAAGCTTTCTTT.

The V gene is TRBV5-1, the J gene TRBJ2-5; D unclear. Germline CDR1 is SGHRS and CDR2 is YFSETQ. This CDR3 spans 14 amino acids. Trimming cost V 2 bases and J 0 bases, with 8 bases left between them. The CDR3 here is CASSLATNQETQYF. Written as DNA, the CDR3 is TGCGCCAGCAGCTTAGCCACCAACCAAGAGACCCAGTACTTC.

The chain carries TRBV11-2 and TRBJ1-2; D is uncertain. Trimming took 2 bases from V and 7 from J, leaving 14 bases between them. Germline loops: CDR1 SGHAT, CDR2 FQNNGV. The CDR3 has 14 amino acids. The CDR3 nucleotides are TGTGCCAGCAGCTTATCTGTTACAAGAAGTGGCTACACCTTC. Translating it yields CASSLSVTRSGYTF.

This clonotype has a count of ten or more. V usage is TRBV11-2 and J usage is TRBJ1-1; no definite D call. CDR1 SGHAT and CDR2 FQNNGV come from the germline V gene. The CDR3 sequence is 16 residues long. Trimming removed 0 bases at V and 4 bases at J, with 15 bases between. The CDR3 loop is CASSLDQGRDLTEAFF. In DNA form, the CDR3 reads TGTGCCAGCAGCTTAGACCAAGGACGGGATCTCACTGAAGCTTTCTTT.

This clonotype was detected many times. V is TRBV4-1 and J is TRBJ2-3; TRBD1 agrees at 8 bases. Germline assignment: CDR1 MGHRA and CDR2 YSYEKL. The CDR3 consists of 15 residues. J lost 3 bases, V lost 0 bases, and 2 bases had no gene match. Here the CDR3 reads CASSQEGQATDTQYF. In DNA, the CDR3 is TGCGCCAGCAGCCAAGAGGGACAGGCTACAGATACGCAGTATTTT.